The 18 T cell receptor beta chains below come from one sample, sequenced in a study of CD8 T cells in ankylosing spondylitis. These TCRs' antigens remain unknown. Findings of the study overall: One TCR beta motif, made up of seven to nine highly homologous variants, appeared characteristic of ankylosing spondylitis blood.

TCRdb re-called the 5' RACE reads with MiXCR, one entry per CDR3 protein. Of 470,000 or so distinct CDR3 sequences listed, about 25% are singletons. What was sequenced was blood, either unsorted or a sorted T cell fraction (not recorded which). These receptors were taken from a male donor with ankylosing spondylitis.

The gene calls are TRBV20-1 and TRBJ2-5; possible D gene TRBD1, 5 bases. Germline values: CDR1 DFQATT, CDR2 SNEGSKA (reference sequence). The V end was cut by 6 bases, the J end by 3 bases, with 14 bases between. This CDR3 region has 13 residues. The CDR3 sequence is CSAGPPGKETQYF. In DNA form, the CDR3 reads TGCAGTGCGGGCCCCCCAGGGAAAGAGACCCAGTACTTC.

The CDR3 DNA sequence: TGCAGTGCTGGAGGGGGGTCCTACTCCTACAATGAGCAGTTCTTC. It yields the protein CSAGGGSYSYNEQFF. This sequence joins TRBV20-1 and TRBJ2-1; D might be TRBD1 or TRBD2, each matching 6 bases. This CDR3 is 15 amino acids long. V was shortened by 5 bases and J by 0 bases, with 14 bases between the two germline ends. Germline CDR1 DFQATT, CDR2 SNEGSKA (reference sequence).

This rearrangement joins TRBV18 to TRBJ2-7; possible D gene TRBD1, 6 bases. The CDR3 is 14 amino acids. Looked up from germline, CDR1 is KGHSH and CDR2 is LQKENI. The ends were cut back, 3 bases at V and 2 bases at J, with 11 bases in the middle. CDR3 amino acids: CASSPRTETYEQYV. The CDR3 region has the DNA TGTGCCAGCTCACCTAGGACAGAGACCTACGAGCAGTACGTC.

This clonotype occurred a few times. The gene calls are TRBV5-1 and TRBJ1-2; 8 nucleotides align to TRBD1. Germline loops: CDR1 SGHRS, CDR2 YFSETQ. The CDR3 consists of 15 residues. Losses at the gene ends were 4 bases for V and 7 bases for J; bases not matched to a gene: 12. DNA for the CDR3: TGCGCCAGCAGCCAGCAAGTGGACAGGGTTGGTGGCTACACCTTC. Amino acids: CASSQQVDRVGGYTF.

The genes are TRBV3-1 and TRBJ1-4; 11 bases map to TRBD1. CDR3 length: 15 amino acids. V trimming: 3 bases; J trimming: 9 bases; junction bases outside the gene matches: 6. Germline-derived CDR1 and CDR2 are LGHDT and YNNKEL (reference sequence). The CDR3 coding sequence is TGTGCCAGCAGCCACCTGGACAGGGGGCTTAAAAAACTGTTTTTT. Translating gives CASSHLDRGLKKLFF.

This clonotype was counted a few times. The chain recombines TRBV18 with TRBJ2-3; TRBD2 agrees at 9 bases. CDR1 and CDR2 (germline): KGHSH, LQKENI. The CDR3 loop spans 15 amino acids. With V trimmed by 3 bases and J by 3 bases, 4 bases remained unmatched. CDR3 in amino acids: CASSPIAGATDTQYF. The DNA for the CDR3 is TGTGCCAGCTCACCGATAGCGGGAGCTACAGATACGCAGTATTTT.

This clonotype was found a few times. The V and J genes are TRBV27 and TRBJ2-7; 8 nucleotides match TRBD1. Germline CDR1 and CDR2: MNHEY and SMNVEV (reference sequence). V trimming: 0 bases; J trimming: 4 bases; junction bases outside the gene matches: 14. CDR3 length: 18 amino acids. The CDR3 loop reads CASSLSGWPGTGEYEQYF. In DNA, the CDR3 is TGTGCCAGCAGTTTATCAGGATGGCCCGGGACAGGAGAGTACGAGCAGTACTTC.

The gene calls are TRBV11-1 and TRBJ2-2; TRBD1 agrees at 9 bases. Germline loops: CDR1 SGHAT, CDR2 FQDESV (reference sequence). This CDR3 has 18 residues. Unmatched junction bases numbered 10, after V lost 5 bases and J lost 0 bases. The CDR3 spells CASSLLLGDRANTGELFF. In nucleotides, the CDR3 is TGTGCCAGCAGCCTACTCCTCGGGGACAGGGCGAACACCGGGGAGCTGTTTTTT.

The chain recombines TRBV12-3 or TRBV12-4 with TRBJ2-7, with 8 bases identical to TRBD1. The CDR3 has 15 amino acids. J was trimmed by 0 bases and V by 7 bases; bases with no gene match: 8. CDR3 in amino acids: CASTAGTGTSYEQYF. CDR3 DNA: TGTGCCAGCACCGCCGGGACAGGTACCTCCTACGAGCAGTACTTC.

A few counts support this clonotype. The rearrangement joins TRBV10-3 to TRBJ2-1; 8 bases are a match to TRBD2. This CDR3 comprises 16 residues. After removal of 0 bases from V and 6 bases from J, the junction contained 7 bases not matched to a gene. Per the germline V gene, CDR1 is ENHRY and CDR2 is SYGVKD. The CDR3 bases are TGTGCCATCAGTGAGTCTTCCCTAGCGGGTATCAATGAGCAGTTCTTC. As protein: CAISESSLAGINEQFF.

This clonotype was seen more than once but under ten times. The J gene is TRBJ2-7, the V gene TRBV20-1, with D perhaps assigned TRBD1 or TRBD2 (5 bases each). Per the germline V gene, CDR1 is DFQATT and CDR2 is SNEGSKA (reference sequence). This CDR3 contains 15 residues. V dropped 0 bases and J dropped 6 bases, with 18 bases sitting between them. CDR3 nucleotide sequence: TGCAGTGCTAGAGATCGGGTCCGAGGGGCCGGCGAGCAGTACTTC. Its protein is CSARDRVRGAGEQYF.

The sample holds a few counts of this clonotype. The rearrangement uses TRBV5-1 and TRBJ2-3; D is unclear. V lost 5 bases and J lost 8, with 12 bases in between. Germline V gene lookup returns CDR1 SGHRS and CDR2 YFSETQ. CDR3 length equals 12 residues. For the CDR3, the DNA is TGCGCCAGCAGGGGCGCGACGGGTACGCAGTATTTT. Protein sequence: CASRGATGTQYF.

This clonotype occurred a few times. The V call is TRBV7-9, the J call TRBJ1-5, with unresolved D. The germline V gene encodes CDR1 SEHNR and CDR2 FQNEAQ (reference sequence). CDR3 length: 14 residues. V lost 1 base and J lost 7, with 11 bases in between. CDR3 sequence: CASSLDSPGQPQHF. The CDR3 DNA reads TGTGCCAGCAGCTTAGACAGTCCGGGCCAGCCCCAGCATTTT.

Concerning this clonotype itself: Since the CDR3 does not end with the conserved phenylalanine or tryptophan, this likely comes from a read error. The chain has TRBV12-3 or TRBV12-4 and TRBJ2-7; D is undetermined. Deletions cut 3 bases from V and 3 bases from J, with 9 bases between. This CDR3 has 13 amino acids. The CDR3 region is CASSFVGIYEQYL. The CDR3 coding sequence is TGTGCCAGCAGTTTCGTAGGGATCTACGAGCAGTACCTC.

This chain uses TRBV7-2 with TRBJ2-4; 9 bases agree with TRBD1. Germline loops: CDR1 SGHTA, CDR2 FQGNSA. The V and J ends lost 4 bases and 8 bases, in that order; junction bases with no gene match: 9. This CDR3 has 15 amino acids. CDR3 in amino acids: CASSSRQGGGDIQYF. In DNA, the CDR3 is TGTGCCAGCAGCTCAAGACAGGGGGGGGGTGACATTCAGTACTTC.

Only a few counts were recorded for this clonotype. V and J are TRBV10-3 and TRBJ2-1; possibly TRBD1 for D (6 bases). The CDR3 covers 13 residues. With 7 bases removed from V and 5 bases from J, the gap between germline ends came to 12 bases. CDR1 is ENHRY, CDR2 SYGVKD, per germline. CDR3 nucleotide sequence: TGTGCCATCAAGGTTTCAGGGGACAATGAGCAGTTCTTC. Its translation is CAIKVSGDNEQFF.

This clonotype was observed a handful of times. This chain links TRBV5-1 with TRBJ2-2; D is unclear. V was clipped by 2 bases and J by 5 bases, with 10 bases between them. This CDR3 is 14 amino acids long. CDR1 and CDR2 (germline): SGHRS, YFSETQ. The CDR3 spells CASSLEQLTGELFF. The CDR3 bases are TGCGCCAGCAGCTTAGAACAGCTTACCGGGGAGCTGTTTTTT.

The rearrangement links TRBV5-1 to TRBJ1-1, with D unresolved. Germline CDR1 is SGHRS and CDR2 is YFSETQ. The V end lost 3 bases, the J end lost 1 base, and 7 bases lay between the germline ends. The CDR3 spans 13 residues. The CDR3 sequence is CASSSEPNTEAFF. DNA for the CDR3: TGCGCCAGCAGCTCGGAACCGAACACTGAAGCTTTCTTT.